Below, 7 T cell receptor beta chains from the same sample are listed, as sequenced in a study of blood T cell repertoires in COVID-19. Sequenced by immunoSEQ multiplex PCR; TCRdb stores in-frame clones only, minus some. Among approximately 140,000 clones listed, 80% to 90% were seen once. The sample taken for sequencing was peripheral blood. The receptors originated from a woman in her fifties or sixties with COVID-19, enrolled during active disease.

The chain uses TRBV14 and TRBJ1-2; 9 positions match TRBD1. The germline V gene has CDR1 SGHDN and CDR2 FVKESK. The CDR3 spans 14 residues. The V gene end was trimmed by 1 base and the J gene end by 8 bases; junction bases not matched to a gene: 5. The CDR3 region has the DNA TGTGCCAGCAGCCAAGCTGGGACAGGGTACGGCTACACCTTC. Protein: CASSQAGTGYGYTF.

CDR3 amino acids: CASSGWDRGTEAFF. Here the CDR3 DNA reads TGTGCCAGCAGCGGGTGGGACAGGGGCACTGAAGCTTTCTTT. The V call is TRBV7-9, the J call TRBJ1-1; 10 bases are shared with TRBD1. The CDR3 extends over 14 amino acids. V trimming: 5 bases; J trimming: 4 bases; junction bases outside the gene matches: 4. The germline V gene has CDR1 SEHNR and CDR2 FQNEAQ (reference sequence).

DNA of the CDR3: TGTGCCAGCAGTGAAGTCGGGACAGGGGGCAATGGCTACACCTTC. This sequence encodes CASSEVGTGGNGYTF. The chain joins TRBV6-1 to TRBJ1-2; 12 bases are shared with TRBD1. Per germline, CDR1 MNHNS and CDR2 SASEGT. The V segment lost 1 base and the J segment 6 bases; nucleotides outside the gene matches: 3. The length of the CDR3 is 15 residues.

The chain combines TRBV6-5 with TRBJ2-2; D is perhaps TRBD2 (6 bases). Germline lookup yields CDR1 MNHEY and CDR2 SVGAGI. V was shortened by 7 bases and J by 0 bases, with 12 bases between the two germline ends. This CDR3 is 15 amino acids long. This chain's CDR3 is CASKIGGANTGELFF. For the CDR3, the DNA is TGTGCCAGCAAAATCGGCGGGGCGAACACCGGGGAGCTGTTTTTT.

The rearrangement joins TRBV2 to TRBJ1-5; the match to TRBD1 covers 7 bases. There are 15 residues in the CDR3. The V gene's germline CDR1 is SNHLY and CDR2 FYNNEI. V shed 6 bases, J shed 0 bases, and the junction held 5 bases outside the gene matches. The CDR3 sequence is CASSPDRISNQPQHF. DNA of the CDR3: TGTGCCAGCAGCCCGGACAGGATTAGCAATCAGCCCCAGCATTTT.

The V gene is TRBV6-5, the J gene TRBJ1-5, with 7 bases matching TRBD1. From germline, CDR1 is MNHEY and CDR2 SVGAGI. The CDR3 has 13 amino acids. V dropped 6 bases and J dropped 6; count of bases not matched to a gene: 5. CDR3 sequence (DNA): TGTGCCAGCAGCCGAACAGGGGTTCAGCCCCAGCATTTT. It specifies CASSRTGVQPQHF.

The chain recombines TRBV15 with TRBJ2-7, with 9 bases identical to TRBD1. With 0 bases clipped from V and 7 bases from J, the junction kept 4 bases outside the gene matches. CDR3 length equals 14 residues. From germline, CDR1 is LNHNV and CDR2 YYDKDF (reference sequence). The CDR3 loop reads CATSRETGGREQYF. CDR3 in DNA: TGTGCCACCAGCAGAGAGACAGGGGGTCGGGAGCAGTACTTC.